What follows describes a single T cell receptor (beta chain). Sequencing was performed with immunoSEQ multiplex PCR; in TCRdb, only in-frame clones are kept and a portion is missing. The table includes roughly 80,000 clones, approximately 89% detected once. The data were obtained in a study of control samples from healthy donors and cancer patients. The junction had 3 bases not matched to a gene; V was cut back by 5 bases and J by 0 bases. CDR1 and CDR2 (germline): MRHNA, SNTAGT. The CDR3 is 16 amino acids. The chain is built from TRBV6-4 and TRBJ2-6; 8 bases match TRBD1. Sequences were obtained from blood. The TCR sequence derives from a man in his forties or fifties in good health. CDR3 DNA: TGTGCCAGCAGTCCAGGGGGCCCCTCTGGGGCCAACGTCCTGACTTTC. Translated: CASSPGGPSGANVLTF.